Sequencing of this TCR beta chain was carried out in a study of blood T cell repertoires in COVID-19. Across the study: PBMCs, B-cell-depleted T cells, or T cells were the source of the cDNA or gDNA that made up the material.

This clone was seen a single time. The data were produced by immunoSEQ multiplex PCR, yet TCRdb's version contains in-frame clones alone and is incomplete. The sample consists of about 130,000 clones, about four fifths of them appearing once. CDR3 size: 15 residues. The germline V gene encodes CDR1 SGHTA and CDR2 FQGNSA. V was pared by 4 bases and J by 2 bases, with 8 bases of the junction left unmatched. The J gene is TRBJ2-7, the V gene TRBV7-2; 7 nucleotides agree with TRBD1. Sequenced input: peripheral blood. This receptor was taken from a man aged 40-49 years with active or convalescent COVID-19. CDR3 loop: CASSSRDSVTYEQYF. The CDR3 DNA is TGTGCCAGCAGCTCACGGGACAGTGTGACCTACGAGCAGTACTTC.